One and the same sample provided the 3 T cell receptor beta chains below, sequenced in a study of control samples from healthy donors and cancer patients. Libraries were prepared by immunoSEQ multiplex PCR; TCRdb keeps only in-frame clonotypes and omits some of them. The sample has 65,000 to 90,000 clones, approximately 87% seen once; the top ten hold roughly 20%. Sequencing used blood. Every receptor here comes from a man aged 50-59 years in good health.

The gene calls are TRBV6-4 and TRBJ1-2; D may be TRBD1 (6 bases). The CDR3 totals 12 residues. From germline, CDR1 is MRHNA and CDR2 SNTAGT. The V end lost 8 bases, the J end lost 6 bases, and 13 bases lay between the germline ends. CDR3 region: CASWAGGHGYTF. Written as DNA, the CDR3 is TGTGCCAGCTGGGCCGGGGGGCATGGCTACACCTTC.

This clone was seen only once. The V gene is TRBV11-3, the J gene TRBJ1-6; 7 nucleotides align to TRBD1. Germline lookup yields CDR1 SGHNT and CDR2 YENEEA. The CDR3 contains 15 residues. Unmatched junction bases numbered 8, after V lost 5 bases and J lost 7 bases. The CDR3 loop is CASSPRRDSNSPLHF. In DNA form, the CDR3 reads TGTGCCAGCAGCCCGCGCCGGGACAGCAATTCACCCCTCCACTTT. The whole variable domain, remainder taken from reference TRBV11-3 and TRBJ1-6, is EAGVVQSPRYKIIEKKQPVAFWCNPISGHNTLYWYLQNLGQGPELLIRYENEEAVDDSQLPKDRFSAERLKGVDSTLKIQPAELGDSAVYLCASSPRRDSNSPLHFGNGTRLTVT.

The rearrangement links TRBV6-5 to TRBJ2-3; D might be TRBD1 or TRBD2, each matching 5 bases. Per germline, CDR1 MNHEY and CDR2 SVGAGI. Trimming removed 2 bases at V and 2 bases at J, with 11 bases between. The CDR3 length is 15 residues. Here the CDR3 DNA reads TGTGCCAGCAGTTACGGGGGAGTAAACACAGATACGCAGTATTTT. It codes for CASSYGGVNTDTQYF.